Reported below is one T cell receptor beta chain. The target antigen is unknown. This specimen comes from a study of Ad26.COV2.S vaccination and SARS-CoV-2 variants. J was trimmed by 7 bases and V by 8 bases; bases with no gene match: 4. CDR3 length: 11 amino acids. Germline values: CDR1 LGHNA, CDR2 YSLEER. Treatment specified: around 19 received Ad26.COV2.S at low or high dose, single or two shots; roughly five received placebo; per-sample allocation not given. Specimens were obtained on day 63 following the first vaccine or placebo injection. Regarding the study as a whole: Breadth and depth estimates from TCRs may understate total T cell responses.

The table came from immunoSEQ multiplex PCR; TCRdb's copy has only in-frame clones and leaves some out. The sample consists of fewer than 900,000 clones, about 89% of them appearing once. This chain connects TRBV4-3 to TRBJ1-2, with 7 bases fitting TRBD1. The source material was peripheral blood, sampled in a trial of Ad26.COV2.S vaccine versus placebo. The clonotype originates from a person between 18 and 59 years old who received the Ad26.COV2.S COVID-19 vaccine or a placebo. The CDR3 sequence: CASSDRAGYTF. The DNA of the CDR3 is TGCGCCAGCTCAGACAGGGCTGGCTACACCTTC.